This T cell receptor beta chain was captured by sequencing in a study of T-cell reconstitution after alpha-beta-depleted transplantation in children. Study findings and constraints: By one year post-transplant, T-cell counts and diversity largely arose from T cells that were newly produced.

Notes on this clonotype: The antigen remains undetermined. Since no conserved phenylalanine or tryptophan closes the CDR3, a read error is the likely cause.

A TCRbeta library incorporating unique molecular identifiers was prepared. TCRdb reprocessed the PCR reads via MiXCR and lists one record per CDR3 protein. Among some 600,000 distinct CDR3 sequences listed, 13% were seen once. This CDR3 region has 15 residues. V trimming: 6 bases; J trimming: 0 bases; junction bases outside the gene matches: 5. CDR1 is KGHSH, CDR2 LQKENI, per germline. Specimen: PBMCs, mostly from graft donor cells, collected 360 days after TCRalphabeta/CD19-depleted stem cell transplant. This TCR was sampled from a male patient aged 5 to 17 who had a stem cell transplant for acute myeloid leukemia, so the T cells may come from the graft donor. The V call is TRBV18, the J call TRBJ2-1, with 7 bases fitting TRBD1. This CDR3 is CASSLGDSSYNEQFS. Here the CDR3 DNA reads TGTGCCAGCTCCCTGGGGGACAGCTCCTACAATGAGCAGTTCTCC.